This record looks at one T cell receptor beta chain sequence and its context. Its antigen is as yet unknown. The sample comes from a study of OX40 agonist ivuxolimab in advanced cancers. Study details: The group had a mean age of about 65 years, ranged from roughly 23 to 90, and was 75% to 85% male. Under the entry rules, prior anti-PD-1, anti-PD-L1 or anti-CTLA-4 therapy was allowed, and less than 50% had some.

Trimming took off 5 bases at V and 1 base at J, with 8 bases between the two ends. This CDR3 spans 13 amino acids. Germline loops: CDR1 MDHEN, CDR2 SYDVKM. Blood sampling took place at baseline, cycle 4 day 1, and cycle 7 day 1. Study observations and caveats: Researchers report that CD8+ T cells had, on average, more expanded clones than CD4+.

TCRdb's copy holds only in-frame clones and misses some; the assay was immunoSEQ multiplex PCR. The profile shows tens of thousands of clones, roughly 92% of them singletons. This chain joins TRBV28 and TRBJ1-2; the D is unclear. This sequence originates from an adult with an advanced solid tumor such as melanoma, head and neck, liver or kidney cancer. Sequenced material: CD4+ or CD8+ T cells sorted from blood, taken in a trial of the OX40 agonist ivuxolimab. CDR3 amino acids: CASSADLNYGYTF. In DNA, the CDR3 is TGTGCCAGCAGTGCAGACCTTAACTATGGCTACACCTTC.